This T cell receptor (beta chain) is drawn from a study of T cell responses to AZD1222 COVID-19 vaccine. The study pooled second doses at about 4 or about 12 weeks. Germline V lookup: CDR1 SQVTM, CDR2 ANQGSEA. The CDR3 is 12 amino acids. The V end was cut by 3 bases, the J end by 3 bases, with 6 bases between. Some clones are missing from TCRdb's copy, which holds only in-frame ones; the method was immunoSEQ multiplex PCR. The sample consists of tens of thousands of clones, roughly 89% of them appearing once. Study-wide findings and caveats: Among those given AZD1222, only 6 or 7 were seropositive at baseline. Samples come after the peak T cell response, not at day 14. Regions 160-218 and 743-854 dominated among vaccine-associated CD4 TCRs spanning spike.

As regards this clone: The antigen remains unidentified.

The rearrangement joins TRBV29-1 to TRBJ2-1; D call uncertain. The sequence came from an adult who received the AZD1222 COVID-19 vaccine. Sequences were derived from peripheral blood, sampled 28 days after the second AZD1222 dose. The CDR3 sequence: CSVESFYNEQFF. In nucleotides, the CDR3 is TGCAGCGTTGAGTCCTTCTACAATGAGCAGTTCTTC.